The entry below gives a single T cell receptor beta chain sequence along with its context. The sample is drawn from a study of blood T cell repertoires in COVID-19. Looking at the study overall: The United States, Italy and Spain provided the acute and convalescent COVID-19 samples. PBMCs, B-cell-depleted T cells, or T cells provided the cDNA or gDNA that made up the material.

TCRdb's copy holds only in-frame clones and misses some; the assay was immunoSEQ multiplex PCR. The sample holds 150,000 to 200,000 clones; about 79% are singletons and the top ten take around 24%. This CDR3 has 14 residues. Deletions cut 3 bases from V and 1 base from J, with 6 bases between. Per germline, CDR1 LNHDA and CDR2 SQIVND (reference sequence). Material for sequencing was peripheral blood. V and J are TRBV19 and TRBJ2-2, with D tentatively TRBD2 (5 bases). The clonotype was recovered from a woman in her 70s with acute or convalescent COVID-19. In DNA form, the CDR3 reads TGTGCCAGTAGTATGAGCGGGAACACCGGGGAGCTGTTTTTT. Translation: CASSMSGNTGELFF.